Sequencing of this T cell receptor (beta chain) was carried out in a study of T cell responses to AZD1222 COVID-19 vaccine. Study-wide results and caveats: Repertoire samples came only from after the peak T cell response.

The data were produced by immunoSEQ multiplex PCR, yet TCRdb's version contains in-frame clones alone and is incomplete. In the table there are around 170,000 clones, 80% to 95% of which are singletons. To note about this clone: The antigen is unknown.

V was clipped by 1 base and J by 2 bases, with 15 bases between them. The germline CDR1 and CDR2 sequences are MNHEY and SVGAGI. The CDR3 has 16 amino acids. The source material was peripheral blood, sampled 28 days after the second AZD1222 dose. The rearrangement uses TRBV6-5 and TRBJ2-7; D may correspond to TRBD1 or TRBD2 (5 bases each). The receptor was isolated from an adult who received the AZD1222 COVID-19 vaccine. The CDR3 spells CASSYLSGTVTYEQYF. CDR3 sequence (DNA): TGTGCCAGCAGTTACTTGTCCGGGACCGTTACCTACGAGCAGTACTTC.